This T cell receptor beta chain was found in a study of cytomegalovirus exposure and HLA in healthy donors. Study in general: Approximately 200 million T cells yielded 117 million unique TCR beta sequences in earlier analysis.

General study findings and limits: A later analysis reportedly identified an Asian-associated ancestry cluster as carrying fewer N-insertions than the roughly 600-donor mean. Presence/absence analysis assumed near-uniform sequencing depth across donors.

Germline V gene lookup returns CDR1 SGDLS and CDR2 YYNGEE. This CDR3 contains 16 residues. The V gene end was trimmed by 3 bases and the J gene end by 7 bases; junction bases not matched to a gene: 10. A remark on this clone: Its antigen is still unknown.

Primers included in the PCR were 60 Vbeta and 13 Jbeta primers. The protocol was immunoSEQ multiplex PCR, while the TCRdb copy is restricted to in-frame clones and leaves out a portion. Of about 110,000 clones in the sample, 69% are singletons; the top ten hold approximately 5.5%. The sequenced sample was PBMCs. The clonotype originates from a woman aged 70 to 79 in good health and CMV-seropositive. The chain uses TRBV9 and TRBJ1-1, with 12 bases aligning to TRBD1. The CDR3 DNA reads TGTGCCAGCAGCGGCCGGGACAGGGGGCAATCGAGTGAAGCTTTCTTT. It translates to CASSGRDRGQSSEAFF.